This TCR beta chain originates from a study of blood T cell repertoires in COVID-19. Study as a whole: Researchers got acute and convalescent COVID-19 samples from the United States, Italy and Spain. PBMCs, B-cell-depleted T cells, or T cells were the source of the cDNA or gDNA that made up the material.

The CDR3 covers 16 residues. V lost 6 bases, J lost 0 bases, and 8 bases stayed unmatched. CDR1 and CDR2 from the germline V gene are SGHAT and FQNNGV. Original methodology: Quantification of nucleated cells was approximated via reference gene primer amplification. Profiled with immunoSEQ multiplex PCR; TCRdb holds only in-frame clones, not every one. That table supplies the V and J calls and clone size; D and trimming were determined from the DNA. The repertoire includes about 380,000 clones, around 84% of them detected once, and more than 1% sits in the top ten. Sample: peripheral blood. The chain recombines TRBV11-2 with TRBJ2-1, with 7 bases matching TRBD2. This TCR was recovered from a human donor with acute or convalescent COVID-19. The donor label of this sample is uncertain. CDR3 protein: CASRGTSAISYNEQFF. CDR3 in DNA: TGTGCCAGCAGGGGCACTAGCGCCATCTCCTACAATGAGCAGTTCTTC.